The clone carrying this T cell receptor beta chain has just a few counts. Antigen: not known. This sample was taken from a study of T-cell memory formation after mild COVID-19. Study-wide results and limits: Contracting CD4+ clones lay largely in CM and EM, with CD8+ ones residing in EMRA. Pre-infection memory harbored some responding clones, suggesting cross-reactive memory joined. CD4/CD8 balance characterized clones contracting day 15 to 85, and CD4+ skew characterized later expanders.

5'RACE, which relied on constant-segment primers, yielded TCR alpha and TCR beta cDNA libraries carrying sample barcodes and UMIs. TCRdb passed the 5' RACE reads through MiXCR, listing each CDR3 protein once. The sample has around 300,000 distinct CDR3 sequences, about an eighth seen once. The specimen sequenced was PBMCs or a T cell subset sorted from them (not recorded which). The receptor's source is a man aged 18 to 30 who had mild COVID-19 (a few samples of this study predate the infection). Cell type and time point are not known.

The CDR3 sequence: CASSTGTGAYEQYF. The DNA for the CDR3 is TGTGCCAGTAGTACCGGGACAGGGGCCTACGAGCAGTACTTC. This chain uses TRBV19 with TRBJ2-7, with TRBD1 identical over 10 bases. V trimming: 4 bases; J trimming: 2 bases; junction bases outside the gene matches: 2. The germline V gene has CDR1 LNHDA and CDR2 SQIVND (reference sequence). The CDR3 loop spans 14 amino acids.